The 18 T cell receptor beta chains listed next were all sequenced from one sample in a study of blood T cell repertoires in COVID-19. This table comes from immunoSEQ multiplex PCR, and its TCRdb copy is limited to in-frame clones, with some not included. This table holds about 300,000 clones, more than 80% found once. Sequenced input: PBMCs or T cells enriched from blood (not recorded which). Source of these receptors: a young woman who had recovered from COVID-19.

This clone was observed a handful of times. The V call is TRBV6-2 or TRBV6-3, the J call TRBJ2-7, with 13 bases lining up with TRBD2. Germline CDR1 reads MNHEY; CDR2 reads SVGEGT. Trimming cost V 2 bases and J 6 bases; bases outside gene matches: 4. This CDR3 has 15 residues. The CDR3 region is CASSYIRTSGGEQYF. CDR3 nucleotides: TGTGCCAGCAGTTACATTCGGACTAGCGGGGGCGAGCAGTACTTC.

The gene calls are TRBV14 and TRBJ1-6; tentatively, D is TRBD1 (6 bases). Germline V gene sequence: CDR1 SGHDN, CDR2 FVKESK. V lost 5 bases, J lost 5 bases, and 13 bases lay in between. This CDR3 is 15 amino acids long. The CDR3 DNA sequence: TGTGCCAGCAGCGACAGGCCCTGGGATAATTCACCCCTCCACTTT. Its protein product is CASSDRPWDNSPLHF.

The gene calls are TRBV7-3 and TRBJ2-7; D is possibly TRBD2 (6 bases). Germline lookup yields CDR1 SGHTA and CDR2 FQGTGA. This CDR3 is 15 amino acids long. Trimming stripped 5 bases from V and 0 bases from J, with 14 bases between. The CDR3 spells CASSPGDLSSYEQYF. The CDR3 bases are TGTGCCAGCAGCCCCGGGGACTTAAGCTCCTACGAGCAGTACTTC.

The chain links TRBV4-2 to TRBJ2-2; TRBD2 matches at 8 bases. The CDR3 has 14 residues. With V trimmed by 5 bases and J by 5 bases, 4 bases remained unmatched. Germline values: CDR1 LGHNA, CDR2 YNFKEQ. CDR3 amino acids: CASSSAGATGELFF. The CDR3 DNA is TGTGCCAGCAGCTCAGCGGGGGCGACCGGGGAGCTGTTTTTT.

The chain joins TRBV30 to TRBJ2-4; D is possibly TRBD1 (5 bases). The V gene's germline CDR1 is GTSNPN and CDR2 SVGIG (reference sequence). V was clipped by 4 bases and J by 9 bases, with 10 bases between them. This CDR3 has 11 residues. The chain's CDR3 is CAWTPGSIQYF. In DNA form, the CDR3 reads TGTGCCTGGACCCCAGGGTCCATTCAGTACTTC.

This clone was detected only once. This chain links TRBV19 with TRBJ1-3; TRBD1 matches 9 bases. V lost 7 bases to trimming and J lost 2 bases; unmatched junction nucleotides: 6. The CDR3 contains 15 residues. CDR1 and CDR2 from the germline V gene are LNHDA and SQIVND (reference sequence). CDR3 sequence: CASTWDRVAGNTIYF. Here the CDR3 DNA reads TGTGCCAGTACCTGGGACAGGGTCGCTGGAAACACCATATATTTT.

The sample holds one count of this clone. The chain has TRBV7-9 and TRBJ1-6, with 7 bases matching TRBD1. CDR1 SEHNR and CDR2 FQNEAQ come from the germline V gene (reference sequence). Trimming cost V 3 bases and J 0 bases; bases outside gene matches: 5. The CDR3 is 17 residues long. Here the CDR3 reads CASSLGQQSSYNSPLHF. The CDR3 DNA sequence: TGTGCCAGCAGCTTGGGACAGCAAAGCTCCTATAATTCACCCCTCCACTTT.

V usage is TRBV6-2 or TRBV6-3 and J usage is TRBJ2-2; D ambiguous. Germline V gene data show CDR1 as MNHEY and CDR2 as SVGEGT. This CDR3 spans 12 amino acids. Between the trimmed V and J ends, which lost 5 bases and 5 bases, there was a span of 6 bases. Written as DNA, the CDR3 is TGTGCCAGCAGTCCCGTAACCGGGGAGCTGTTTTTT. It encodes CASSPVTGELFF.

The CDR3, as DNA: TGTGCCATCAGCACCCCAGGGACTAGCGGGAGTAATGAGCAGTTCTTC. Its protein is CAISTPGTSGSNEQFF. This chain connects TRBV10-3 to TRBJ2-1; 14 nucleotides line up with TRBD2. There are 16 residues in the CDR3. Germline V CDR1 and CDR2: ENHRY, SYGVKD. V shed 6 bases, J shed 7 bases, and the junction held 8 bases outside the gene matches.

The chain links TRBV7-9 to TRBJ2-4, with 7 positions matching TRBD1. Germline CDR1 is SEHNR and CDR2 is FQNEAQ (reference sequence). Unmatched junction bases numbered 9, after V lost 7 bases and J lost 3 bases. This CDR3 contains 15 residues. CDR3 sequence reads: CASTDDRVNKNIQYF. DNA for the CDR3: TGTGCCAGCACCGACGACAGGGTAAACAAAAACATTCAGTACTTC.

The chain has TRBV30 and TRBJ1-3; no reliable D call. Germline loops: CDR1 GTSNPN, CDR2 SVGIG (reference sequence). The CDR3 has 15 residues. V lost 2 bases, J lost 2 bases, and 13 bases lay in between. Here the CDR3 reads CAWSRGTPTGNTIYF. CDR3 bases: TGTGCCTGGAGTAGAGGCACTCCCACTGGAAACACCATATATTTT.

The V call is TRBV6-6, the J call TRBJ1-5; 8 bases agree with TRBD1. The CDR3 sequence is 15 residues long. The V segment lost 2 bases and the J segment 7 bases; nucleotides outside the gene matches: 7. The germline V gene has CDR1 MNHNY and CDR2 SVGAGI (reference sequence). CDR3 nucleotide sequence: TGTGCCAGCAGTTACGGTGGACAGGGTGACCAGCCCCAGCATTTT. Its protein is CASSYGGQGDQPQHF.

The chain couples TRBV3-1 (or the pseudogene TRBV3-2) to TRBJ1-1; the D is unclear. The germline V gene has CDR1 LGHDT and CDR2 YNNKEL (reference sequence). The CDR3 length is 17 residues. V was trimmed by 4 bases and J by 3 bases, leaving 21 bases between them. The CDR3 here is CASSPRVRRRGDTEAFF. In nucleotides, the CDR3 is TGTGCCAGCAGCCCCCGAGTCCGGAGACGGGGTGACACTGAAGCTTTCTTT.

V gene TRBV18 combines with J gene TRBJ1-1, with 7 nucleotides matching TRBD1. V lost 4 bases to trimming and J lost 6 bases; unmatched junction nucleotides: 5. The length of the CDR3 is 13 residues. The germline gives CDR1 KGHSH, CDR2 LQKENI. The CDR3 reads CASSQGAGAEAFF. DNA of the CDR3: TGTGCCAGCTCACAGGGGGCAGGAGCTGAAGCTTTCTTT.

The J gene is TRBJ1-1, the V gene TRBV19, with TRBD1 matching over 7 bases. Germline loops: CDR1 LNHDA, CDR2 SQIVND (reference sequence). The CDR3 has 14 amino acids. V shed 5 bases, J shed 0 bases, and the junction held 3 bases outside the gene matches. Here the CDR3 DNA reads TGTGCCAGTAGTTTTACAGGGGTGAACACTGAAGCTTTCTTT. Protein product: CASSFTGVNTEAFF.

J is TRBJ2-2 and V is TRBV4-1; D unresolved. The ends were cut back, 0 bases at V and 6 bases at J, with 8 bases in the middle. Germline V gives CDR1 MGHRA, CDR2 YSYEKL. CDR3 length: 14 residues. CDR3 loop: CASSQDGRAGELFF. The CDR3 bases are TGCGCCAGCAGCCAAGATGGTCGGGCCGGGGAGCTGTTTTTT.

This chain links TRBV24-1 with TRBJ2-2, with a tentative D call TRBD1 (6 bases). The CDR3 is 14 residues long. In germline, CDR1 is KGHDR, CDR2 SFDVKD. Trimming took off 6 bases at V and 7 bases at J, with 14 bases between the two ends. The CDR3 region is CATSLQGSGGELFF. The CDR3 DNA is TGTGCCACCAGTTTACAGGGTTCTGGCGGGGAGCTGTTTTTT.

The rearrangement uses TRBV6-6 and TRBJ2-7; D might be TRBD1 (5 bases). Per germline, CDR1 MNHNY and CDR2 SVGAGI (reference sequence). The CDR3 sequence is 11 residues long. Trimming shortened V by 4 bases and J by 6 bases, and 7 bases separated the two germline ends. The CDR3 sequence is CASSLTVEQYF. CDR3 DNA: TGTGCCAGCAGTTTGACAGTCGAGCAGTACTTC.